This entry lists 19 T cell receptor beta chains sequenced from one sample in a study of blood T cell repertoires in COVID-19 (dated by TCRdb to the early 2020s). The library was obtained by the immunoSEQ multiplex PCR assay. TCRdb took this table from immuneACCESS and kept in-frame rearrangements with V and J called. Such tables lack part of the clones; where checked against another copy, unresolved V genes explain under half of the gap, and the rest is unexplained. The sample table shows around 63,000 clones, and 55% to 80% are seen once. About 5% of the sample goes to the ten largest clones. What was sequenced was peripheral blood. The receptors come from a woman aged 70-85 years with COVID-19, enrolled during active disease.

The chain joins TRBV19 to TRBJ1-1; D perhaps matches TRBD1 (6 bases). The germline V and J ends were trimmed by 9 bases and 8 bases, with 22 bases remaining between them. Germline CDR1 LNHDA, CDR2 SQIVND (reference sequence). There are 14 residues in the CDR3. The CDR3 nucleotides read TGTGCCAGCCTGACAACAGGGTTAGAGAGGGAAGCTTTCTTT. It translates to CASLTTGLEREAFF.

The chain is built from TRBV7-3 and TRBJ2-2; the match to TRBD2 covers 11 bases. From germline, CDR1 is SGHTA and CDR2 FQGTGA. This CDR3 is built from 17 residues. The ends lost 5 bases at V and 2 bases at J; junction bases unmatched: 7. DNA of the CDR3: TGTGCCAGCAGCCCTCCCGGGACTAGCGGAAACACCGGGGAGCTGTTTTTT. This gives the protein CASSPPGTSGNTGELFF.

The J gene is TRBJ1-4, the V gene TRBV27; D perhaps matches TRBD1 (6 bases). Trimming shortened V by 5 bases and J by 8 bases, and 21 bases separated the two germline ends. Per germline, CDR1 MNHEY and CDR2 SMNVEV (reference sequence). The CDR3 runs to 16 residues. The DNA for the CDR3 is TGTGCCAGCAGTAAATCCCCTGGACAGAAAATCGAAAAACTGTTTTTT. Encoded protein: CASSKSPGQKIEKLFF.

The count of this clone is one. The J gene is TRBJ1-2, the V gene TRBV5-1; the D gene is possibly TRBD1 (6 bases). Germline-derived CDR1 and CDR2 are SGHRS and YFSETQ. This CDR3 has 15 residues. V gave up 1 base and J gave up 4 bases, with 14 bases separating them. This CDR3 is CASSLREGGIYGYTF. CDR3 DNA: TGCGCCAGCAGCTTGCGTGAGGGGGGGATCTATGGCTACACCTTC.

CDR3 nucleotides: TGTGCCAGCAGTTACACCCAGAAAGAGACCCAGTACTTC. Residues: CASSYTQKETQYF. The V and J genes are TRBV6-5 and TRBJ2-5; unclear D gene. The CDR3 is 13 amino acids. The germline gives CDR1 MNHEY, CDR2 SVGAGI. V lost 2 bases and J 3 bases, leaving 7 bases between the germline ends.

The V and J genes are TRBV10-3 and TRBJ2-5, with TRBD1 as a possible D gene (6 bases). Trimming pared 0 bases from V and 5 bases from J, leaving 13 bases between. Looked up from germline, CDR1 is ENHRY and CDR2 is SYGVKD. The CDR3 is 15 residues long. As DNA, the CDR3 is TGTGCCATCAGTGAGTCTAACCAGGGGCTGGAGACCCAGTACTTC. Translated: CAISESNQGLETQYF.

This sequence joins TRBV19 and TRBJ2-5, with 10 bases identical to TRBD2. This CDR3 is built from 14 residues. Germline V CDR1 and CDR2: LNHDA, SQIVND (reference sequence). J was trimmed by 5 bases and V by 6 bases; bases with no gene match: 6. CDR3 sequence (DNA): TGTGCCAGTAGCTCTCTAGCGGGGGTGGAGACCCAGTACTTC. Encoded protein: CASSSLAGVETQYF.

The chain carries TRBV27 and TRBJ1-6; 11 bases align to TRBD1. This CDR3 contains 14 residues. V was pared by 4 bases and J by 10 bases, with 3 bases of the junction left unmatched. Germline CDR1 is MNHEY and CDR2 is SMNVEV (reference sequence). The CDR3 DNA reads as TGTGCCAGCAGTTGGGACAGGGGGAGGTCACCCCTCCACTTT. It specifies CASSWDRGRSPLHF.

The chain uses TRBV9 and TRBJ2-7, with 11 bases identical to TRBD2. The CDR3 sequence is 15 residues long. Trimming cost V 3 bases and J 0 bases; bases outside gene matches: 2. In germline, CDR1 is SGDLS, CDR2 YYNGEE. This CDR3 is CASSASGGPSYEQYF. For the CDR3, the DNA is TGTGCCAGCAGCGCTAGCGGGGGGCCCTCCTACGAGCAGTACTTC.

The V gene is TRBV11-3, the J gene TRBJ1-3; a possible D gene is TRBD1 (5 bases). This CDR3 spans 13 amino acids. Germline lookup yields CDR1 SGHNT and CDR2 YENEEA. Between the trimmed V and J ends, which lost 6 bases and 1 base, there was a span of 7 bases. Here the CDR3 DNA reads TGTGCCAGCAGTCCAGGGTCTGGAAACACCATATATTTT. This encodes CASSPGSGNTIYF.

The chain recombines TRBV4-1 with TRBJ1-2; 8 nucleotides line up with TRBD1. This CDR3 is built from 12 residues. CDR1 MGHRA and CDR2 YSYEKL come from the germline V gene. V dropped 10 bases and J dropped 6; count of bases not matched to a gene: 7. The CDR3 sequence is CATQGAGNGYTF. CDR3 coding DNA: TGCGCCACCCAGGGGGCAGGGAATGGCTACACCTTC.

This clone was seen a few times. V gene TRBV7-2 combines with J gene TRBJ1-2; D is undetermined. Looked up from germline, CDR1 is SGHTA and CDR2 is FQGNSA. V lost 5 bases and J lost 2, with 12 bases in between. The CDR3 length is 14 residues. The CDR3 spells CASSPWGDNYGYTF. CDR3 bases: TGTGCCAGCAGCCCGTGGGGAGACAACTATGGCTACACCTTC.

The rearrangement uses TRBV18 and TRBJ1-1; D perhaps matches TRBD1 (5 bases). This CDR3 has 15 residues. V was trimmed by 3 bases and J by 1 base, leaving 12 bases between them. Germline V gene lookup returns CDR1 KGHSH and CDR2 LQKENI. The chain's CDR3 is CASSPFGAPNTEAFF. CDR3 coding DNA: TGTGCCAGCTCACCTTTTGGGGCCCCGAACACTGAAGCTTTCTTT.

The chain combines TRBV5-1 with TRBJ2-7; 9 nucleotides match TRBD1. The germline V gene encodes CDR1 SGHRS and CDR2 YFSETQ. V lost 6 bases to trimming and J lost 6 bases; unmatched junction nucleotides: 7. This CDR3 contains 13 residues. CDR3: CASKGSDRGEQYF. DNA of the CDR3: TGCGCCAGCAAGGGTTCGGACAGGGGCGAGCAGTACTTC.

The chain couples TRBV24-1 to TRBJ2-1; no definite D call. Germline CDR1 is KGHDR and CDR2 is SFDVKD. The CDR3 sequence is 16 residues long. Trimming took off 4 bases at V and 3 bases at J, with 15 bases between the two ends. CDR3 region: CATSDSGWAHYNEQFF. The CDR3 bases are TGTGCCACCAGTGACTCCGGCTGGGCCCACTACAATGAGCAGTTCTTC.

The gene calls are TRBV29-1 and TRBJ2-3, with TRBD2 identical over 11 bases. J lost 3 bases, V lost 6 bases, and 11 bases had no gene match. This CDR3 has 16 amino acids. CDR1 is SQVTM and CDR2 is ANQGSEA in the germline V gene. CDR3 sequence (DNA): TGCAGCGTCAAAGTTCTAGCGGGGGGTACAACAGATACGCAGTATTTT. Translating gives CSVKVLAGGTTDTQYF.

This chain joins TRBV19 and TRBJ2-2; D not certain. Germline CDR1 and CDR2: LNHDA and SQIVND (reference sequence). The V end was cut by 3 bases, the J end by 1 base, with 3 bases between. The CDR3 runs to 13 residues. The CDR3: CASSIQNTGELFF. For the CDR3, the DNA is TGTGCCAGTAGTATTCAGAACACCGGGGAGCTGTTTTTT.

The table lists this clone with a few counts. V gene TRBV2 combines with J gene TRBJ2-2; D gene unclear. Per germline, CDR1 SNHLY and CDR2 FYNNEI. This CDR3 contains 14 residues. The CDR3, as DNA: TGTGCAGCCAAGACCGACTCGAACACCGGGGAGCTGTTTTTT. Its protein product is CAAKTDSNTGELFF.

This chain joins TRBV10-3 and TRBJ1-1; perhaps TRBD1 as D (5 bases). Trimming stripped 7 bases from V and 1 base from J, with 10 bases between. Germline values: CDR1 ENHRY, CDR2 SYGVKD. The CDR3 totals 13 residues. CDR3 DNA: TGTGCCATCAATGGGGGGACGAACACTGAAGCTTTCTTT. Encoded protein: CAINGGTNTEAFF.